This TCR beta chain was identified in a study of T cell repertoires in cytomegalovirus infection. Study conclusions and caveats: There were carriers of CMV plus the relevant HLA, and cumulative public TCR beta family frequency identified them.

Germline V gene sequence: CDR1 LNHDA, CDR2 SQIVND (reference sequence). The CDR3 is 17 amino acids. V was cut by 7 bases and J by 0 bases, with 18 bases left in between. For this clonotype: Its specificity is unknown.

TCRdb re-called the reads with MiXCR, one entry per CDR3 protein. Of approximately 81,000 distinct CDR3 sequences listed, roughly 25% were seen once; the top ten hold roughly 50%. The source of this sequence is a human donor in good health (CMV status not recorded). Some clones in this sample may be carry-over from other donors' samples. The V call is TRBV19, the J call TRBJ2-2, with D perhaps TRBD1 or TRBD2 (5 bases each). This specimen consisted of CD8+ T cells from cultured PBMCs, obtained from culture after CMV antigen stimulation. The CDR3: CASNRDGEPSNTGELFF. The CDR3 DNA reads as TGTGCCAGTAATCGGGACGGCGAGCCCTCGAACACCGGGGAGCTGTTTTTT.